Sequencing of this T cell receptor beta chain was carried out in a study of metastatic and nonmetastatic thyroid tumors. Study background: Both malignant and benign thyroid patients supplied peripheral blood and tumor or nodule tissue samples, across which the repertoires of these patients were then compared. The study, taken as a whole, reports: Compared with benign nodules, malignant thyroid tumors were reported to have significantly higher TCR beta diversity in both blood and tumor.

In the original analysis: The study's classifier, a distant-metastasis tool for papillary thyroid cancer, was built using CDR3 differences across clinicopathological groups. TCRdb called clones again from the PCR reads with MiXCR. Here the V and J calls rest on TCRdb's processing, not on the authors' analysis. Counted here are under 100,000 clones, approximately 9% occurring once; the ten biggest clones make up 8% to 10%. Patients underwent thyroid surgery, and none had received any treatment before it. This clone was seen many times. The target antigen is unknown. This CDR3 is also generated by other DNA sequences in the sample. V was cut by 6 bases and J by 8 bases, with 16 bases left in between. Germline loops: CDR1 SNHLY, CDR2 FYNNEI. The CDR3 is 13 amino acids.

This TCR derives from a female donor with papillary thyroid cancer or a benign thyroid nodule (not recorded which). Some clones in this sample may be carry-over from other donors' samples. Specimen: blood. J is TRBJ1-2 and V is TRBV2, with D possibly being TRBD1 (5 bases). CDR3 in DNA: TGTGCCAGCAGCGGGACGGGTATGGGAGGCTACACCTTC. Translation gives CASSGTGMGGYTF.